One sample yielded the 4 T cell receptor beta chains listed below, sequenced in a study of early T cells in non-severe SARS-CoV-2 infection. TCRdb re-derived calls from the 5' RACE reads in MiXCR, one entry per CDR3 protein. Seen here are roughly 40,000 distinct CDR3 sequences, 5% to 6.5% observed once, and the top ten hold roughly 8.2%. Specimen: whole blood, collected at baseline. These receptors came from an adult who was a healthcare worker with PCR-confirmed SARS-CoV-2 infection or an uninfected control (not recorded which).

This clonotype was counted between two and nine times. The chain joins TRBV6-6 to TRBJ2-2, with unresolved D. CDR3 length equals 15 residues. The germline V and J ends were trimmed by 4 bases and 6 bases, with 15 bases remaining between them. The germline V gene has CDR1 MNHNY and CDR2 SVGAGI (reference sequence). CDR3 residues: CASSSSPGRAGELFF. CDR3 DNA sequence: TGTGCCAGCAGTTCGAGCCCGGGTAGAGCCGGGGAGCTGTTTTTT.

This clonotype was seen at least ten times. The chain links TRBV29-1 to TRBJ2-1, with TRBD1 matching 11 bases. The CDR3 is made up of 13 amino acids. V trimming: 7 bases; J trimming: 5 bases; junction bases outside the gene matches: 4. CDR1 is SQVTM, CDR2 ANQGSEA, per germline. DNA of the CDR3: TGCAGCGGCCGGGACAGGGGGAACAATGAGCAGTTCTTC. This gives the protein CSGRDRGNNEQFF.

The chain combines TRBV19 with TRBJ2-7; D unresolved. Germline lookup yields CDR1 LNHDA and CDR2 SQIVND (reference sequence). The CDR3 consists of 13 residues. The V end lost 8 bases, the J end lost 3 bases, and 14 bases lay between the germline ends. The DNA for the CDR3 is TGTGCCAGTGCCCGGACCCCATACTACGAGCAGTACTTC. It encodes CASARTPYYEQYF.

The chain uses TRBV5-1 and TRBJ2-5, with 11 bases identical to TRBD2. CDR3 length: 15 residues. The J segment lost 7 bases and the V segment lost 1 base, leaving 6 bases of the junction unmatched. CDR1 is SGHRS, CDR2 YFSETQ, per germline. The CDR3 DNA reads TGCGCCAGCAGCTTGCAACTAGCGGGGGAGTCGACCCAGTACTTC. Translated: CASSLQLAGESTQYF.